The rows below give T cell receptor beta chains drawn from one sample of a study of regulatory T cells in long-lasting Graves disease. TCRdb analysed the multiplex PCR reads with MiXCR anew, one entry per CDR3 protein. This table holds approximately 350,000 distinct CDR3 sequences, roughly 15% found once. These data were also reused for a study on T cells in Graves' hyperthyroidism and ophthalmopathy.

The sequencing used peripheral blood mononuclear cells (PBMCs), collected at new diagnosis, from a patient treated with antithyroid drugs. These TCRs come from a woman under 30 with Graves disease. Both conserved end residues are part of each CDR3. A D gene is named only where the DNA matches it firmly. Part of the rows lack a size; the others show once, few, many or a class for expanded clones.

few,NA,TRBJ1-1,16,TRBV19,TGTGCCAGTAGTAGGCCCCCGGGACGGATGAACACTGAAGCTTTCTTT,CASSRPPGRMNTEAFF
many,NA,TRBJ2-1,13,TRBV7-9,TGTGCCAGCAGCCCCCGGCGAGGGGATGAGCAGTTCTTC,CASSPRRGDEQFF
few,TRBD1,TRBJ1-4,14,TRBV7-2,TGTGCCAGCAGCCACGGACAGGGCGGTGAAAAACTGTTTTTT,CASSHGQGGEKLFF
NA,NA,TRBJ1-1,15,TRBV5-1,TGCGCCAGCAGCCTGGGGATCTCTGGGAACACTGAAGCTTTCTTT,CASSLGISGNTEAFF
NA,TRBD2,TRBJ2-7,14,TRBV5-1,TGCGCCAGCAGCTTGATGGGGGGGTGGGACGAGCAGTACTTC,CASSLMGGWDEQYF
many,NA,TRBJ2-7,16,TRBV24-1,TGTGCCACCAGTGATTTCCGGACACTTACGAGCTACGAGCAGTACTTC,CATSDFRTLTSYEQYF
few,TRBD2,TRBJ2-3,17,TRBV27,TGTGCCAGCATGGGGCTAGCGGGGGGGCCGGGCACAGATACGCAGTATTTT,CASMGLAGGPGTDTQYF
many,NA,TRBJ1-5,15,TRBV28,TGTGCCAGCAGCCTCCACGGTCTTAGCAATCAGCCCCAGCATTTT,CASSLHGLSNQPQHF
NA,TRBD2,TRBJ2-7,16,TRBV4-2,TGTGCCAGCAGCCAAGGCGAGACTAGCGGGAGCTACGAGCAGTACTTC,CASSQGETSGSYEQYF
few,TRBD1,TRBJ1-1,12,TRBV30,TGTGCCTGGAATACAGGGGGCACTGAAGCTTTCTTT,CAWNTGGTEAFF
many,NA,TRBJ2-1,15,TRBV5-1,TGCGCCAGCAGCTTGGAGGGAAGGAAGAACAATGAGCAGTTCTTC,CASSLEGRKNNEQFF
many,NA,TRBJ2-6,15,TRBV5-5,TGTGCCAGCAGCTCTGCGGGATCGGGGGCCAACGTCCTGACTTTC,CASSSAGSGANVLTF
few,NA,TRBJ2-1,19,TRBV15,TGTGCCACCAGCAGAGATCGATCATCGGCGGGCCGCTCCTACAATGAGCAGTTCTTC,CATSRDRSSAGRSYNEQFF
many,NA,TRBJ2-7,15,TRBV12-3/TRBV12-4,TGTGCCAGCAGCTCCATAGGGGCAGGGATTGACGAGCAGTACTTC,CASSSIGAGIDEQYF
many,NA,TRBJ1-6,17,TRBV20-1,TGCAGTGCTAGAGCTTTCGTAATCCAAGGGGATGCCTCACCCCTCCACTTT,CSARAFVIQGDASPLHF
many,NA,TRBJ2-1,16,TRBV6-1,TGTGCCAGCAGGGACCAAAGTAGTAGTCGGTTCAATGAGCAGTTCTTC,CASRDQSSSRFNEQFF
many,TRBD1,TRBJ2-3,15,TRBV27,TGTGCCAGCGCCGACAGGGGGTCAAGCACAGATACGCAGTATTTT,CASADRGSSTDTQYF
NA,NA,TRBJ1-4,16,TRBV4-1,TGCGCCAGCAGCCAAGATATAGCAGCGGCAAATGAAAAACTGTTTTTT,CASSQDIAAANEKLFF
NA,TRBD1,TRBJ1-5,14,TRBV6-1,TGTGCCAGCATCCGGGACAGCTCATATCAGCCCCAGCATTTT,CASIRDSSYQPQHF
few,NA,TRBJ2-3,16,TRBV4-2,TGTGCCAGCAGCCAAGTTAGGGAGAGGGGCACAGATACGCAGTATTTT,CASSQVRERGTDTQYF
many,TRBD1,TRBJ2-7,14,TRBV20-1,TGCAGTGCTAGGGGGACAGGGCCCTCTGGCGAGCAGTACTTC,CSARGTGPSGEQYF
many,NA,TRBJ1-2,15,TRBV2,TGTGCCAGCCCAGAAGGGGGTACGGCTAACTATGGCTACACCTTC,CASPEGGTANYGYTF
many,TRBD1,TRBJ1-1,16,TRBV7-6,TGTGCCAGCAGCTTCCGGGACAGGATTTCGGACACTGAAGCTTTCTTT,CASSFRDRISDTEAFF
many,NA,TRBJ1-1,15,TRBV6-1,TGTGCCAGCACCTTGGACAGAAATAAGGTAACTGAAGCTTTCTTT,CASTLDRNKVTEAFF
few,NA,TRBJ1-2,14,TRBV28,TGTGCCAGCAGCCCGGTGACGCATAACTATGGCTACACCTTC,CASSPVTHNYGYTF
NA,NA,TRBJ1-1,15,TRBV6-1,TGTGCCAGCAGTACCCGGGCCACAAGGCCCGCCGAAGCTTTCTTT,CASSTRATRPAEAFF
many,NA,TRBJ1-2,16,TRBV5-1,TGCGCCAGCAGCCCACGCGACAGTATTATTAACTATGGCTACACCTTC,CASSPRDSIINYGYTF
many,NA,TRBJ2-4,15,TRBV18,TGTGCCAGCTCACAGACTCGACAAGCCAAAAACATTCAGTACTTC,CASSQTRQAKNIQYF
many,NA,TRBJ1-5,13,TRBV5-1,TGCGCCAGCAGACAGGACAGTTATCAGCCCCAGCATTTT,CASRQDSYQPQHF
many,NA,TRBJ2-3,13,TRBV5-4,TGTGCCAGCAGCGGGGGACCCACAGATACGCAGTATTTT,CASSGGPTDTQYF
many,TRBD1,TRBJ1-2,13,TRBV10-3,TGTGCCATCACCGGGACAGGGAGGGGAGGCTACACCTTC,CAITGTGRGGYTF
many,NA,TRBJ2-1,13,TRBV5-1,TGCGCCAGCAGCTTGGTCAGGGCTGATGAGCAGTTCTTC,CASSLVRADEQFF
many,NA,TRBJ2-1,11,TRBV7-9,TGTGCCAGCACCAACCGTGAGGAGCAGTTCTTC,CASTNREEQFF
many,NA,TRBJ1-3,12,TRBV20-1,TGCAGTGCTAGCGTTTCGGGAAACACCATATATTTT,CSASVSGNTIYF
NA,NA,TRBJ1-1,12,TRBV5-6,TGTGCCAGCAGTTGGGGGAACGCTGAAGCTTTCTTT,CASSWGNAEAFF
many,NA,TRBJ1-1,15,TRBV6-5,TGTGCCAGCAGTTACTCGACTAGCAGTAACACTGAAGCTTTCTTT,CASSYSTSSNTEAFF
many,NA,TRBJ2-3,15,TRBV28,TGTGCCAGCAACCCCTCCTCGGGGGCCACAGATACGCAGTATTTT,CASNPSSGATDTQYF
many,NA,TRBJ1-5,17,TRBV6-1,TGTGCCAGCAGTGAAGCTGTGGGGTGGGGAAACTATCAGCCCCAGCATTTT,CASSEAVGWGNYQPQHF
many,NA,TRBJ2-7,13,TRBV5-5,TGTGCCAGCAGCTTACTTTCCTTCAACGAGCAGTACTTC,CASSLLSFNEQYF
NA,NA,TRBJ2-5,14,TRBV15,TGTGCCACCAGATCCACAGGTCGGGGAGAGACCCAGTACTTC,CATRSTGRGETQYF
NA,TRBD2,TRBJ2-7,15,TRBV4-1,TGCGCCAGCAGCCAAGATAGAGGCGGGAGGACTGAGCAGTACTTC,CASSQDRGGRTEQYF